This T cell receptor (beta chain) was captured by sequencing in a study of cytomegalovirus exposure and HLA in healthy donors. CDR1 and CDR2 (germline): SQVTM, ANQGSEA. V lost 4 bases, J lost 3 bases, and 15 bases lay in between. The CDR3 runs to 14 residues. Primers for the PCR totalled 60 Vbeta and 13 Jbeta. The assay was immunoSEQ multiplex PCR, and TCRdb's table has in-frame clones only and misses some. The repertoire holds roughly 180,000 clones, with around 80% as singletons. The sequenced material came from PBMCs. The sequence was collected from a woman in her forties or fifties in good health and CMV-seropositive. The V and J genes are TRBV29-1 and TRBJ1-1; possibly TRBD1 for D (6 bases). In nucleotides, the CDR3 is TGCAGCGTTGTTTGGCAGGGGTGGGACACTGAAGCTTTCTTT. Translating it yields CSVVWQGWDTEAFF.